A selection of T cell receptor beta chains follows, all from one sample in a study of T cell repertoires in cytomegalovirus infection. TCRdb reanalysed the reads using MiXCR and keeps one entry per CDR3 protein. The data show approximately 990,000 distinct CDR3 sequences, with less than 35% seen just once and around an eighth held by the top ten. The antigens of these receptors remain unknown. The specimen comprised cultured CD8+ T cells from PBMCs, sampled from culture after CMV antigen stimulation. These receptors all stem from a human donor in good health (CMV status not recorded). Some clones in this sample may be carry-over from other donors' samples. CDR3s include the opening cysteine and the closing phenylalanine or tryptophan. Each record gives: CDR3 DNA, CDR3 protein, D gene, clone size, J gene, V gene. D genes are given only for firm matches. Expanded clones get a size class; other rows say once, few or many, or leave the size out.

TGTGCCAGCAGCTTGCCACAGACAGGACCTGTAGAGACCCAGTACTTC	CASSLPQTGPVETQYF	NA	few	TRBJ2-5	TRBV7-9
TGTGCCACCAGTGATTTGTCGGGGGCTAGCACCGGGGAGCTGTTTTTT	CATSDLSGASTGELFF	NA	few	TRBJ2-2	TRBV24-1
TGTGCCAGCAGCTCAGGGGACAGGGGGATGGAGACCCAGTACTTC	CASSSGDRGMETQYF	TRBD1	NA	TRBJ2-5	TRBV7-9
TGTGCCAGCAGCCCCGTGCGGGGCCGAGGGACCTACGAGCAGTACTTC	CASSPVRGRGTYEQYF	NA	NA	TRBJ2-7	TRBV7-9
TGTGCCAGCACCCCATACGGGGACACTGAAGCTTTCTTT	CASTPYGDTEAFF	NA	few	TRBJ1-1	TRBV9
TGTGCCAGCAGTGTATCATATTCGCCGGGACAGGGGTCCTCCTACGAGCAGTACTTC	CASSVSYSPGQGSSYEQYF	TRBD1	many	TRBJ2-7	TRBV2
TGTGCCACCAGCAGAATCATGGGGAGCTACACCTTC	CATSRIMGSYTF	NA	few	TRBJ1-2	TRBV15
TGTGCCAGCAGTGAAGAGGGGCCCTCGAACACCGGGGAGCTGTTTTTT	CASSEEGPSNTGELFF	NA	many	TRBJ2-2	TRBV6-1
TGCGCCAGCAGCTTGGTTGGCGGGGACTACAATGAGCAGTTCTTC	CASSLVGGDYNEQFF	NA	NA	TRBJ2-1	TRBV5-1
TGCAGTGCTAGAGATGAGCTAGCGGGGGGGCCATACGAGACCCAGTACTTC	CSARDELAGGPYETQYF	TRBD2	few	TRBJ2-5	TRBV20-1
TGTGCCAGCAGCTCGCGGGACACCCAAAGGGAAGAGACCCAGTACTTC	CASSSRDTQREETQYF	NA	many	TRBJ2-5	TRBV7-9
TGTGCCAGCACACCAGACAAGGGTCCCGCTAGGAAACATGAGCAGTTCTTC	CASTPDKGPARKHEQFF	NA	NA	TRBJ2-1	TRBV7-9
TGTGCCAGCAGCTTCTCTGACTCAGGGGCTTATTCACCCCTCCACTTT	CASSFSDSGAYSPLHF	NA	NA	TRBJ1-6	TRBV5-6
TGCGCCAGCAGCCAAGATGGGGGACGGGATGAAAAACTGTTTTTT	CASSQDGGRDEKLFF	NA	once	TRBJ1-4	TRBV4-1
TGCAGTGCTAGAGATCGAACACCTAGGGGGACTGAAGCTTTCTTT	CSARDRTPRGTEAFF	NA	NA	TRBJ1-1	TRBV20-1
TGTGCCAGCAAGGGGCGGTACAATTCACCCCTCCACTTT	CASKGRYNSPLHF	NA	few	TRBJ1-6	TRBV27
TGTGCCAGCAGCTTAGCAGGGACAGGGGTGTATGGGGACACTGAAGCTTTCTTT	CASSLAGTGVYGDTEAFF	TRBD1	NA	TRBJ1-1	TRBV11-2
TGCGCCAGCAGCCAAAGAGACTACCTCTTGGGGATGGCTATGAACACTGAAGCTTTCTTT	CASSQRDYLLGMAMNTEAFF	NA	NA	TRBJ1-1	TRBV4-3
TGTGCCAGTACCTCCAGGGACAGCGTCTACGAGCAGTACTTC	CASTSRDSVYEQYF	TRBD1	few	TRBJ2-7	TRBV19
TGTGCCAGCAGACAGGGGTCGAGCACCGGGGAGCTGTTTTTT	CASRQGSSTGELFF	TRBD1	NA	TRBJ2-2	TRBV19
TGTGCCAGTAGTAAGGATGGGACGGAGACCCAGTACTTC	CASSKDGTETQYF	NA	NA	TRBJ2-5	TRBV19
TGTGCCAGCAGTGAGACAGGGGGCAATGAGCAGTTCTTC	CASSETGGNEQFF	TRBD1	NA	TRBJ2-1	TRBV25-1
TGTGCCAGCAGCTCCGGGGGTGGGGGGCCCGGCACCGGGGAGCTGTTTTTT	CASSSGGGGPGTGELFF	NA	many	TRBJ2-2	TRBV7-8
TGTGCCAGCAGCCAATATGCCTATAATTCACCCCTCCACTTT	CASSQYAYNSPLHF	NA	NA	TRBJ1-6	TRBV4-2
TGTGCCAGTACCAACAGGGTAACAGATACGCAGTATTTT	CASTNRVTDTQYF	NA	few	TRBJ2-3	TRBV19
TGTGCCAGCAGTGGCTCACTGGGGAGGGAGACCCAGTACTTC	CASSGSLGRETQYF	NA	NA	TRBJ2-5	TRBV12-3/TRBV12-4
TGTGCCAGCAGTGAACGTCCCCTATTGGGCTACACCTTC	CASSERPLLGYTF	NA	NA	TRBJ1-2	TRBV2
TGTGCCAGCAGCTCCGACAGGGGCCGTTACTATGGCTACACCTTC	CASSSDRGRYYGYTF	TRBD1	few	TRBJ1-2	TRBV7-9
TGTGCCAGCAGCCCGGGGACTAGCGGGGGCAATCAAGAGACCCAGTACTTC	CASSPGTSGGNQETQYF	TRBD2	NA	TRBJ2-5	TRBV7-9
TGTGCCAGCAGCCCGTCAACAGGGGTCGGGGCCAACGTCCTGACTTTC	CASSPSTGVGANVLTF	TRBD1	few	TRBJ2-6	TRBV7-8
TGTGCCAGCAGCCCTAGCCCCCTCGAGCAGTACTTC	CASSPSPLEQYF	NA	NA	TRBJ2-7	TRBV12-3/TRBV12-4
TGTGCCAGCACCCTGGGGGGTAGGAACACTGAAGCTTTCTTT	CASTLGGRNTEAFF	NA	many	TRBJ1-1	TRBV12-3/TRBV12-4
TGTGCCAGCAGTATACGGGACACGCACACAGATACGCAGTATTTT	CASSIRDTHTDTQYF	NA	once	TRBJ2-3	TRBV6-6
TGCAGCGTCGCCGTGGACGGATACACCGGGGAGCTGTTTTTT	CSVAVDGYTGELFF	NA	NA	TRBJ2-2	TRBV29-1
TGTGCCAGCAGCTTAGCCCGACAGGGGGCCTTTGAGCAGTTCTTC	CASSLARQGAFEQFF	TRBD1	many	TRBJ2-1	TRBV7-6
TGTGCCGGCAGTGACAGGGTCCACGAGCAGTACTTC	CAGSDRVHEQYF	TRBD1	NA	TRBJ2-7	TRBV6-6
TGTGCCAGCAGCTTATTCAGGGGGCTTGAAGAGACCCAGTACTTC	CASSLFRGLEETQYF	TRBD1	few	TRBJ2-5	TRBV5-4
TGTGCCAGCAGCTTTCGTGAGGGGAGGCCCTACAATGAGCAGTTCTTC	CASSFREGRPYNEQFF	NA	NA	TRBJ2-1	TRBV7-9
TGTGCCAGCAGCCAAGGAACTAGCTATGAGCAGTTCTTC	CASSQGTSYEQFF	NA	many	TRBJ2-1	TRBV7-2
TGTGCCAGCAGCCCGGGTACCCCGGGTGAGCAGTACTTC	CASSPGTPGEQYF	NA	few	TRBJ2-7	TRBV7-9